This paragraph reports one TCR beta chain. Its antigen specificity is not known. There are no base qualities to consult, and no much larger clone falls within one base. This specimen belongs to a study of control samples from healthy donors and cancer patients (dated by TCRdb to about 2020). Looking up the germline V gene yields CDR1 KGHDR and CDR2 SFDVKD. The CDR3, cysteine through phenylalanine, is 16 amino acids long. Only the CDR3 DNA is retained, 48 bases long and in frame from the first base. Trimmed from V: 5 bases; trimmed from J: 10 bases; junction bases lacking a gene match: 13. Library method: the immunoSEQ multiplex PCR assay. TCRdb provides this immuneACCESS table in a form limited to in-frame rearrangements. Some clones are lacking; in checked studies, under half of them reflect an unresolved V gene, and why the rest are absent is not known. The sample table lists around 80,000 clones, over 85% of them with a count of one. The top ten clonotypes cover less than 7% of the sample.

The V and J genes are TRBV24-1 and TRBJ1-4; 9 junctional bases match TRBD1. Specimen: blood. This clonotype was sampled from a man in his forties or fifties in good health. The DNA sequence follows: TGTGCCACCAGTGCCAATTCCGGGACAGGGTACGGAAAACTGTTTTTT. Translation gives CATSANSGTGYGKLFF.